This TCR beta chain was identified in a study of STAT5B mutations in CD4+ large granular lymphocyte leukemia. Study results and caveats: TRBV06-family usage was enriched in top patient clones (8/27) versus controls (2/35).

This CDR3 has 16 residues. Germline values: CDR1 SGDLS, CDR2 YYNGEE. Trimming cost V 4 bases and J 4 bases, with 18 bases left between them. Regarding this clone: Its antigen is currently unknown.

Sequencing was at survey level. The data were produced by immunoSEQ multiplex PCR, yet TCRdb's version contains in-frame clones alone and is incomplete. The repertoire holds tens of thousands of clones, about 70% seen once, with approximately 1.6% in the top ten. V and J are TRBV9 and TRBJ1-3, with D perhaps TRBD1 (5 bases). The sequence derives from a human donor in good health. The sample was CD4+ T cells from blood buffy coats. The CDR3 loop is CASSPLEGRGGNTIYF. DNA for the CDR3: TGTGCCAGCAGCCCGTTGGAGGGGCGAGGCGGAAACACCATATATTTT.